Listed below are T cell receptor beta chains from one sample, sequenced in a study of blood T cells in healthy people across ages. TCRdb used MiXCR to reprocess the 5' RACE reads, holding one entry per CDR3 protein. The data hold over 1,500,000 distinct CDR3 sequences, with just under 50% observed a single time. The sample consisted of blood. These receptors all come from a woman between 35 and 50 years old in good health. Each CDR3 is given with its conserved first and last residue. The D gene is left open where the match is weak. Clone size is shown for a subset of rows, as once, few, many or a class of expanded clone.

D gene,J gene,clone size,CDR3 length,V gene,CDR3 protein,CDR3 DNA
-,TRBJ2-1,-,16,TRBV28,CASNTRQASSRNEQFF,TGTGCCAGCAACACCCGACAGGCGTCTTCGAGAAATGAGCAGTTCTTC
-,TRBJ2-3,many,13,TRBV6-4,CASSDSDTDTQYF,TGTGCCAGCAGTGACTCTGACACAGATACGCAGTATTTT
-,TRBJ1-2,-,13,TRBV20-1,CSARDAQNYGYTF,TGCAGTGCTAGAGATGCGCAAAACTATGGCTACACCTTC
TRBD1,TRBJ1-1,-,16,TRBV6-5,CASSYGVRGYDTEAFF,TGTGCCAGCAGTTACGGGGTCAGGGGGTACGACACTGAAGCTTTCTTT
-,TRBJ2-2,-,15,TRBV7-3,CASSRETHNTGELFF,TGTGCCAGCAGTCGCGAGACCCATAACACCGGGGAGCTGTTTTTT
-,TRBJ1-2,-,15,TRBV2,CASSEGGAFNYGYTF,TGTGCCAGCAGTGAAGGGGGGGCGTTCAACTATGGCTACACCTTC
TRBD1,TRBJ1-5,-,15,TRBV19,CASKSDRALGQPQHF,TGTGCCAGTAAGTCAGACAGGGCTCTGGGTCAGCCCCAGCATTTT
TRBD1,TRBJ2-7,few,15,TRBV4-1,CASSQGDRTSDEQYF,TGCGCCAGCAGCCAAGGGGACAGGACATCTGACGAGCAGTACTTC
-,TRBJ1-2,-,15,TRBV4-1,CASSQAQTGIYGYTF,TGCGCCAGCAGCCAAGCCCAAACAGGGATCTATGGCTACACCTTC
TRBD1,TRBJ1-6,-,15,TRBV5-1,CASSTRQGDGSPLHF,TGCGCCAGCAGCACCCGACAGGGAGATGGTTCACCCCTCCACTTT
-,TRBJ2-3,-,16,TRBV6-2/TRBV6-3,CASTPGQLKGTDTQYF,TGTGCCAGCACCCCGGGGCAGCTCAAGGGCACAGATACGCAGTATTTT
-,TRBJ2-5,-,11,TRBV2,CASSEARAQYF,TGTGCCAGCAGTGAAGCGCGGGCCCAGTACTTC
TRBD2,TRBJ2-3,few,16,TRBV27,CASSLYGGGSTDTQYF,TGTGCCAGCAGTTTATATGGCGGGGGGAGCACAGATACGCAGTATTTT
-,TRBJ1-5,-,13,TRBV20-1,CSASGQMNQPQHF,TGCAGTGCTAGCGGTCAGATGAATCAGCCCCAGCATTTT
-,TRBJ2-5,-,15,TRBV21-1,CASSKRGESQETQYF,TGTGCCAGCAGCAAACGGGGAGAATCCCAAGAGACCCAGTACTTC
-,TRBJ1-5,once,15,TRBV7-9,CASSRGERDNQPQHF,TGTGCCAGCAGCAGAGGGGAACGGGACAATCAGCCCCAGCATTTT
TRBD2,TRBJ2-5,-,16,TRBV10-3,CAIRRSLAGGQETQYF,TGTGCCATCAGGAGGAGTCTAGCGGGGGGCCAAGAGACCCAGTACTTC
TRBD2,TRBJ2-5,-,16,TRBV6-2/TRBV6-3,CASSTLHPGGGETQYF,TGTGCCAGCAGTACCCTTCACCCGGGAGGCGGAGAGACCCAGTACTTC
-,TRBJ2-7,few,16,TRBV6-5,CASSPLPRGHSYEQYF,TGTGCCAGCAGTCCCCTCCCCAGGGGTCATTCCTACGAGCAGTACTTC
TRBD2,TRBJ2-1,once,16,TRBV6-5,CASSGLAGVTYNEQFF,TGTGCCAGCTCTGGACTAGCGGGGGTTACCTACAATGAGCAGTTCTTC
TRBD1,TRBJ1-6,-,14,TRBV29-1,CSVVWTGGNSPLHF,TGCAGCGTTGTCTGGACAGGGGGTAATTCACCCCTCCACTTT
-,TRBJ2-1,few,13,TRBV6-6,CASSASGQSEQFF,TGTGCCAGCAGTGCTTCGGGTCAGTCTGAGCAGTTCTTC
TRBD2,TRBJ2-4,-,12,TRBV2,CASRGGSNIQYF,TGTGCCAGCAGGGGGGGGTCGAACATTCAGTACTTC
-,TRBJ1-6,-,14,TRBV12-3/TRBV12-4,CASDLGGGRSPLHF,TGTGCCAGCGACCTAGGAGGGGGACGTTCACCCCTCCACTTT
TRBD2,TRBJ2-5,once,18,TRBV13,CASSTGTSGGEYQETQYF,TGTGCCAGCAGCACCGGGACTAGCGGGGGGGAGTACCAAGAGACCCAGTACTTC
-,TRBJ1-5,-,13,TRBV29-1,CSAGDKGNQPQHF,TGCAGCGCGGGGGACAAGGGCAATCAGCCCCAGCATTTT
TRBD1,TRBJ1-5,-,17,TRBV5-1,CASRLGDRGQGNQPHHF,TGCGCCAGCAGATTGGGAGACAGGGGGCAGGGGAATCAGCCCCATCATTTT
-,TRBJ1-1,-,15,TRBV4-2,CASTHDRNLNTEAFF,TGTGCCAGCACCCATGACAGGAACTTGAACACTGAAGCTTTCTTT
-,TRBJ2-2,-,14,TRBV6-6,CASSLGAYTGELFF,TGTGCCAGCAGTCTAGGGGCATACACCGGGGAGCTGTTTTTT
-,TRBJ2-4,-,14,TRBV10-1,CASSADLTKNIQYF,TGCGCCAGCAGCGCCGACTTAACCAAAAACATTCAGTACTTC
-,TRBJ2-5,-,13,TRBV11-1,CASSRGLDNEQYF,TGTGCCAGCAGCCGGGGTTTAGACAATGAGCAGTACTTC
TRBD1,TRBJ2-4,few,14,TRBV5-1,CASSQQGAQNIQYF,TGCGCCAGCAGCCAACAGGGGGCCCAAAACATTCAGTACTTC
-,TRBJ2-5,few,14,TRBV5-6,CASSFRSGGIGQYF,TGTGCCAGCAGCTTTCGATCAGGGGGGATCGGGCAGTACTTC
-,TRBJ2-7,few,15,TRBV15,CATSRDLAPTREQYF,TGTGCCACCAGCAGAGATTTGGCCCCAACGAGGGAGCAGTACTTC
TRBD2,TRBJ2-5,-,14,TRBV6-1,CASSGTSFQETQYF,TGTGCCAGCAGTGGGACTAGTTTCCAAGAGACCCAGTACTTC
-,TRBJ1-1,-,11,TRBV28,CASTESGEAFF,TGTGCCAGCACCGAATCAGGGGAAGCTTTCTTT
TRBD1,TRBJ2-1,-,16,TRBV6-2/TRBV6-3,CASSRGTASSYNEQFF,TGTGCCAGCAGCAGGGGGACGGCAAGCTCCTACAATGAGCAGTTCTTC
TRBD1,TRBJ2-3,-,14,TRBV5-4,CASSTRDRVDTQYF,TGTGCCAGCAGCACCCGGGACAGGGTCGATACGCAGTATTTT
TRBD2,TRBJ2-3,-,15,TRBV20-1,CSAREWTSGGDTQYF,TGCAGTGCTAGAGAATGGACTAGCGGGGGCGATACGCAGTATTTT
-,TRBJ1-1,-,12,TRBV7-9,CTSSTVNTEAFF,TGTACCAGCAGCACGGTTAACACTGAAGCTTTCTTT
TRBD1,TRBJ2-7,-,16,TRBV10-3,CAISESQGTGGFEQYF,TGTGCCATCAGTGAGTCGCAGGGGACAGGGGGCTTCGAGCAGTACTTC
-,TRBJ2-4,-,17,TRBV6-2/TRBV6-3,CASSYGGPGWAKNIQYF,TGTGCCAGCAGTTACGGCGGGCCAGGGTGGGCCAAAAACATTCAGTACTTC
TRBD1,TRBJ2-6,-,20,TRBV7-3,CASSYPGQGSHFSGANVLTF,TGTGCCAGCAGCTACCCGGGACAGGGGAGCCACTTCTCTGGGGCCAACGTCCTGACTTTC
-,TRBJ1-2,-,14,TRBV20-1,CSAKDRQGVHGYTF,TGCAGTGCTAAAGATCGACAAGGGGTCCATGGCTACACCTTC
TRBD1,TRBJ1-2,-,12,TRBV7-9,CASSSGQFGHTF,TGTGCCAGCAGCTCGGGACAGTTTGGCCACACCTTC
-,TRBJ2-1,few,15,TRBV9,CASSVGGGPLGEQFF,TGTGCCAGCAGCGTAGGTGGGGGGCCCCTGGGGGAGCAGTTCTTC
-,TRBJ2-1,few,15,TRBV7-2,CASSLITRSYNEQFF,TGTGCCAGCAGCTTAATAACGCGCTCCTACAATGAGCAGTTCTTC
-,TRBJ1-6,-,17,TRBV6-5,CASSYSRRSAYNSPLHF,TGTGCCAGCAGTTACTCGCGGAGGAGCGCCTATAATTCACCCCTCCACTTT
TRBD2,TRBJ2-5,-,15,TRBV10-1,CASSESSSGRSPQYF,TGCGCCAGCAGTGAGTCGTCTAGCGGGCGCTCTCCTCAGTACTTC
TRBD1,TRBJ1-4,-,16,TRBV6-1,CASSEARPGQGEKLFF,TGTGCCAGCAGTGAAGCGCGGCCGGGACAGGGAGAAAAACTGTTTTTT
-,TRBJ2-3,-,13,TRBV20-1,CSASYSDTDTQYF,TGCAGTGCTAGTTATAGCGACACAGATACGCAGTATTTT
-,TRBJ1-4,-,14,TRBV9,CASSVSGTNEKLFF,TGTGCCAGCAGCGTATCAGGGACTAATGAAAAACTGTTTTTT
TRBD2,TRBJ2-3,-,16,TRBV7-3,CASSFNSGGGTDTQYF,TGTGCCAGCAGCTTCAATAGCGGGGGGGGCACAGATACGCAGTATTTT